This T cell receptor (beta chain) is drawn from a study of OX40 agonist ivuxolimab in advanced cancers. CDR1 and CDR2 (germline): SQVTM, ANQGSEA. The CDR3 length is 12 residues. Trimming shortened V by 4 bases and J by 2 bases, and 9 bases separated the two germline ends. The study's findings and limits: At doses 0.1 to 3.0 mg/kg, CD4+ and CD8+ clones expanded. The mean number of expanded clones was higher in CD8+ T cells than in CD4+.

The method was immunoSEQ multiplex PCR; TCRdb's version includes in-frame clones alone and lacks a portion of them. The sample shows 89,000 or so clones, 88% of them seen only once. A history of autoimmune disease or systemic immunosuppression excluded patients. Notes on this clone: As yet, its antigen is unknown.

Material: CD4+ or CD8+ T cells sorted from blood, obtained in a trial of the OX40 agonist ivuxolimab. This chain links TRBV29-1 with TRBJ2-7, with TRBD2 as a possible D gene (5 bases). This receptor was taken from an adult with an advanced solid tumor such as melanoma, head and neck, liver or kidney cancer. The CDR3 region is CSVARTAYEQYF. CDR3 sequence (DNA): TGCAGCGTTGCCCGGACTGCCTACGAGCAGTACTTC.